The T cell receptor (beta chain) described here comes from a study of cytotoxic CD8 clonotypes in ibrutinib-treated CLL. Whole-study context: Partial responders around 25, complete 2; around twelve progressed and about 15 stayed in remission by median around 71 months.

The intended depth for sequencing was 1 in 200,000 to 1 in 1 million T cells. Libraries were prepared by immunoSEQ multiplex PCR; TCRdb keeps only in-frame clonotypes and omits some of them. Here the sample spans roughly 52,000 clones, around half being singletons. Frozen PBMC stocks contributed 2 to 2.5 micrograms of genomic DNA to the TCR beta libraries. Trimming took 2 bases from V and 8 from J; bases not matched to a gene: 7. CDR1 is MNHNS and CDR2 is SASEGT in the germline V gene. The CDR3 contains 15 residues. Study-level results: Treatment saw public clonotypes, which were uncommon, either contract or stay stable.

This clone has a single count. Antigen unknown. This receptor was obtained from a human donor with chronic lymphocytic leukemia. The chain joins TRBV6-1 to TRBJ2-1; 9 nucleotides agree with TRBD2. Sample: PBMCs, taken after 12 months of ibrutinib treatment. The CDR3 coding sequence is TGTGCCAGCAGTGAAAGGGGCGGGAGGGCGGATGAGCAGTTCTTC. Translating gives CASSERGGRADEQFF.